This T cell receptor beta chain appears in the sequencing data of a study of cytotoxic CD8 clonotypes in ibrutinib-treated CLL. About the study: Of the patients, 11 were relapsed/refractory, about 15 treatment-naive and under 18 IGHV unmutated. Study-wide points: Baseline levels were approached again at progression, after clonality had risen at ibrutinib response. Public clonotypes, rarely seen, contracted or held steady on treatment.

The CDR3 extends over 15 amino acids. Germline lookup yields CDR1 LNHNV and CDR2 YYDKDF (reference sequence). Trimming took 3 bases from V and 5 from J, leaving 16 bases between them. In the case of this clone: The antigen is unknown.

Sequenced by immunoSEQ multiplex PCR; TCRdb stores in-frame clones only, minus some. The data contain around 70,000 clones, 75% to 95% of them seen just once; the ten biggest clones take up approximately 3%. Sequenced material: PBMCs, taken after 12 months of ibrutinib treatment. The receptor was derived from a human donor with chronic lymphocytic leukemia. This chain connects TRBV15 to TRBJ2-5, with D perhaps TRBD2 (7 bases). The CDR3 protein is CATSSESGTQETQYF. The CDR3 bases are TGTGCCACCAGCAGTGAAAGCGGGACACAGGAGACCCAGTACTTC.